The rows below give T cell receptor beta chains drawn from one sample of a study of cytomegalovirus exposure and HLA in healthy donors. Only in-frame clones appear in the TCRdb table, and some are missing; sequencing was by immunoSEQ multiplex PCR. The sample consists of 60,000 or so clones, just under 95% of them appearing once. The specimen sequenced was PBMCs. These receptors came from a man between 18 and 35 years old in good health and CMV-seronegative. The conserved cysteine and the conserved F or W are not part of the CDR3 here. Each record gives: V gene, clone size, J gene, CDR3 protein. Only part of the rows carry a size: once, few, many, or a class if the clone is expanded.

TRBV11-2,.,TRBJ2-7,ASSLDFGGGQG
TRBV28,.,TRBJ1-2,ASSLPGEGYGYT
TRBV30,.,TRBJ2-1,AWSDDWREQF
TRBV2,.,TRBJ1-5,ASSDRSEDQH
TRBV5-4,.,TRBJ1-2,ASSLEGRGLYGYT
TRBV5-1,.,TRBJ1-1,ASSLGSGHPEGTEAF
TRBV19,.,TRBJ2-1,ASSTLGLREPYNEQF
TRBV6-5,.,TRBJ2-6,ASTSEGAGANVLT
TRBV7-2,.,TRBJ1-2,ASSLWLIGTGGGYT
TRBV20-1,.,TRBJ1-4,SARREEKLF
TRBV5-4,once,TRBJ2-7,ASSSDSLSYEQY
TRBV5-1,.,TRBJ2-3,ASSPGQGTDTQY
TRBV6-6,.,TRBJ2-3,ASSYSSDTQY
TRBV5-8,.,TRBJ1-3,ASSPSGLDLVATIY
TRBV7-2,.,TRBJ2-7,ASSHGGSYEQY
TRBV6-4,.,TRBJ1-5,ASIDRGFGQPQH
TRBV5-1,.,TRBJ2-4,ASSYESRLAGGNIQY
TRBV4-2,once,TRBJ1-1,ASSQATGGNTEAF
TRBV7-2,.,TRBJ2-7,ASSPPWDRDEQY
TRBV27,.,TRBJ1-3,ASSLGRVSGNTIY
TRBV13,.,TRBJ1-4,ASSDTREKLF
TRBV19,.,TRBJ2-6,ASLSKGGANVLT
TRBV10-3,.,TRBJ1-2,AISDNRDSFSYT
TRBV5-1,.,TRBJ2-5,ASSLPATGTSGSGQETQY
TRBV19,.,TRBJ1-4,ASSTTYEKLF
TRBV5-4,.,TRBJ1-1,ASSLEGGMNTEAF